This entry lists 30 T cell receptor beta chains sequenced from one sample in a study of shared clonotypes between healthy human individuals. The data were produced by immunoSEQ multiplex PCR, yet TCRdb's version contains in-frame clones alone and is incomplete. Seen here are 2 million to 2.5 million clones, 90% to 97% observed once, and the top ten hold less than 0.15%. Sequences were obtained from naive CD4+ T cells sorted from blood. Subset of the sample: CD45RA+ positively selected. The receptors derive from a man aged 18 to 30 in good health.

The chain recombines TRBV15 with TRBJ2-2; no reliable D call. The ends were cut back, 0 bases at V and 2 bases at J, with 10 bases in the middle. The CDR3 length is 16 residues. Germline CDR1 and CDR2: LNHNV and YYDKDF (reference sequence). CDR3 loop: CATSRDRAPNTGELFF. DNA for the CDR3: TGTGCCACCAGCAGAGATCGAGCTCCAAACACCGGGGAGCTGTTTTTT.

To note about this clone: Other DNA sequences in this sample translate to the same CDR3. The chain couples TRBV11-2 to TRBJ1-5; D unresolved. CDR3 size: 13 residues. Trimming pared 0 bases from V and 7 bases from J, leaving 7 bases between. Germline CDR1 reads SGHAT; CDR2 reads FQNNGV. The CDR3, as DNA: TGTGCCAGCAGCTTAGACAGGTCCCAGCCCCAGCATTTT. The encoded protein is CASSLDRSQPQHF.

The chain links TRBV27 to TRBJ2-7; 9 nucleotides agree with TRBD1. The CDR3 is 14 residues long. V was pared by 1 base and J by 3 bases, with 1 base of the junction left unmatched. CDR1 is MNHEY, CDR2 SMNVEV, per germline (reference sequence). The CDR3 region is CASSLLGQGYEQYF. CDR3 nucleotides: TGTGCCAGCAGTTTATTGGGACAGGGCTACGAGCAGTACTTC.

The chain combines TRBV5-1 with TRBJ1-4, with unresolved D. V lost 3 bases, J lost 8 bases, and 11 bases lay in between. This CDR3 contains 13 residues. Germline-derived CDR1 and CDR2 are SGHRS and YFSETQ. In DNA form, the CDR3 reads TGCGCCAGCAGCTGGAACCCTGGGGAAAAACTGTTTTTT. Translated: CASSWNPGEKLFF. The full variable domain, in which reference TRBV5-1 and TRBJ1-4 provide the parts outside the CDR3, is KAGVTQTPRYLIKTRGQQVTLSCSPISGHRSVSWYQQTPGQGLQFLFEYFSETQRNKGNFPGRFSGRQFSNSRSEMNVSTLELGDSALYLCASSWNPGEKLFFGSGTQLSVL.

The rearrangement joins TRBV4-1 to TRBJ1-2; the D is unclear. The CDR3 is made up of 16 amino acids. Per the germline V gene, CDR1 is MGHRA and CDR2 is YSYEKL. V lost 0 bases to trimming and J lost 8 bases, with 19 bases between them. The CDR3 region is CASSQETSTARLGYTF. CDR3 coding DNA: TGCGCCAGCAGCCAAGAAACTTCGACTGCCCGCTTAGGCTACACCTTC.

The chain combines TRBV30 with TRBJ2-7, with D perhaps assigned TRBD1 or TRBD2 (5 bases each). The CDR3 runs 13 residues. The germline CDR1 and CDR2 sequences are GTSNPN and SVGIG (reference sequence). Deletions cut 2 bases from V and 3 bases from J, with 11 bases between. The CDR3 reads CAWSFGADYEQYF. CDR3 coding DNA: TGTGCCTGGAGTTTCGGGGCAGACTACGAGCAGTACTTC.

This clone was seen once. The chain combines TRBV10-3 with TRBJ2-1; a possible D gene is TRBD2 (6 bases). There are 17 residues in the CDR3. The V end lost 0 bases, the J end lost 0 bases, and 12 bases lay between the germline ends. The germline gives CDR1 ENHRY, CDR2 SYGVKD. The CDR3 nucleotides are TGTGCCATCAGTGAGTCCGGAGGGGCAAGCTCCTACAATGAGCAGTTCTTC. Protein: CAISESGGASSYNEQFF.

This clone came up once. The chain links TRBV7-8 to TRBJ2-1; unclear D gene. The CDR3 sequence is 17 residues long. CDR1 and CDR2 (germline): SGHVS, FQNEAQ. V lost 2 bases, J lost 0 bases, and 14 bases lay in between. The CDR3 nucleotides are TGTGCCAGCAGCTTAAGCGCAGCTAAGGTCTCCTACAATGAGCAGTTCTTC. Its protein is CASSLSAAKVSYNEQFF.

This chain joins TRBV11-2 and TRBJ2-5, with TRBD1 identical over 7 bases. V trimming: 0 bases; J trimming: 7 bases; junction bases outside the gene matches: 5. The CDR3 has 14 amino acids. The germline V gene encodes CDR1 SGHAT and CDR2 FQNNGV. For the CDR3, the DNA is TGTGCCAGCAGCTTAGAACAGGGGCTGGGGACCCAGTACTTC. Its translation: CASSLEQGLGTQYF. Variable domain in full (rest from reference TRBV11-2 and TRBJ2-5): EAGVAQSPRYKIIEKRQSVAFWCNPISGHATLYWYQQILGQGPKLLIQFQNNGVVDDSQLPKDRFSAERLKGVDSTLKIQPAKLEDSAVYLCASSLEQGLGTQYFGPGTRLLVL.

The V gene is TRBV10-3, the J gene TRBJ1-3; D perhaps matches TRBD1 (6 bases). The CDR3 consists of 14 residues. The germline V gene encodes CDR1 ENHRY and CDR2 SYGVKD. Between the trimmed V and J ends, which lost 6 bases and 7 bases, there was a span of 16 bases. CDR3 DNA: TGTGCCATCAGCGACCTCGTGGGGGCTAACACCATATATTTT. Amino acid sequence: CAISDLVGANTIYF.

This clone was picked up one time. J is TRBJ1-1 and V is TRBV6-5; D possibly corresponds to TRBD1 (6 bases). Trimming took 10 bases from V and 0 from J, leaving 15 bases between them. The germline CDR1 and CDR2 sequences are MNHEY and SVGAGI. The CDR3 loop spans 14 amino acids. CDR3 sequence: CATRETGLNTEAFF. For the CDR3, the DNA is TGTGCCACCAGGGAGACAGGATTGAACACTGAAGCTTTCTTT.

The chain is built from TRBV4-1 and TRBJ1-2, with unresolved D. The germline V and J ends were trimmed by 1 base and 1 base, with 7 bases remaining between them. CDR1 is MGHRA, CDR2 YSYEKL, per germline. This CDR3 has 14 residues. CDR3 residues: CASSQGEVNYGYTF. The CDR3 DNA follows: TGCGCCAGCAGCCAAGGGGAAGTTAACTATGGCTACACCTTC.

The V call is TRBV20-1, the J call TRBJ2-7; D uncertain. Germline-derived CDR1 and CDR2 are DFQATT and SNEGSKA (reference sequence). Trimming took 5 bases from V and 6 from J, leaving 11 bases between them. The CDR3 consists of 11 residues. CDR3 residues: CSAPNTLEQYF. CDR3 in DNA: TGCAGTGCTCCAAACACCCTCGAGCAGTACTTC.

The sample holds a few counts of this clone. The rearrangement joins TRBV28 to TRBJ1-6; possibly TRBD1 for D (5 bases). The length of the CDR3 is 15 residues. Germline CDR1 reads MDHEN; CDR2 reads SYDVKM. V dropped 3 bases and J dropped 5 bases, with 11 bases sitting between them. CDR3: CASSFRGHNNSPLHF. CDR3 sequence (DNA): TGTGCCAGCAGTTTCCGAGGACATAATAATTCACCCCTCCACTTT.

This chain uses TRBV10-3 with TRBJ2-7; TRBD2 agrees at 9 bases. The CDR3 runs 17 residues. Trimming took 6 bases from V and 2 from J; bases not matched to a gene: 14. The germline V gene encodes CDR1 ENHRY and CDR2 SYGVKD. The CDR3 nucleotides are TGTGCCATCAGCCTGCTTGGATCTAGCGGGGCGACCTACGAGCAGTACTTC. Translated, it gives CAISLLGSSGATYEQYF.

The chain uses TRBV19 and TRBJ2-7, with D perhaps TRBD1 or TRBD2 (5 bases each). CDR1 and CDR2 from the germline V gene are LNHDA and SQIVND (reference sequence). The CDR3 runs to 15 residues. V was cut by 4 bases and J by 1 base, with 14 bases left in between. This CDR3 reads CASSRSGRPSYEQYF. The CDR3, as DNA: TGTGCCAGTAGTAGGTCAGGGAGACCTTCCTACGAGCAGTACTTC.

The V gene is TRBV27, the J gene TRBJ2-7; 9 nucleotides agree with TRBD2. Germline V CDR1 and CDR2: MNHEY, SMNVEV (reference sequence). The CDR3 extends over 15 amino acids. Losses at the gene ends were 5 bases for V and 3 bases for J; bases not matched to a gene: 8. CDR3 region: CASSPRSGGIYEQYF. CDR3 DNA sequence: TGTGCCAGCAGTCCCCGTAGCGGGGGAATCTACGAGCAGTACTTC.

This clone was detected only a few times. The chain links TRBV5-6 to TRBJ1-6; no clear D. V was shortened by 0 bases and J by 7 bases, with 8 bases between the two germline ends. Germline CDR1 and CDR2: SGHDT and YYEEEE. The CDR3 loop spans 14 amino acids. CDR3 in amino acids: CASSLEAGNSPLHF. In nucleotides, the CDR3 is TGTGCCAGCAGCTTGGAGGCAGGAAATTCACCCCTCCACTTT.

Of note for this clone: The sample contains more than one DNA sequence encoding this CDR3. The chain combines TRBV18 with TRBJ2-3, with 9 bases matching TRBD1. Germline V gene data show CDR1 as KGHSH and CDR2 as LQKENI. This CDR3 has 15 residues. Germline trimming cut 3 bases from V and 6 bases from J; bases unmatched to any gene: 7. The CDR3 DNA reads TGTGCCAGCTCACCCTTACAGGGGGCAGGGGATACGCAGTATTTT. Residues: CASSPLQGAGDTQYF.

This chain connects TRBV5-1 to TRBJ2-1; 10 nucleotides match TRBD2. V lost 2 bases to trimming and J lost 5 bases; unmatched junction nucleotides: 7. The CDR3 is 16 amino acids. Germline lookup yields CDR1 SGHRS and CDR2 YFSETQ. CDR3 residues: CASSLSLAGGNNEQFF. Written as DNA, the CDR3 is TGCGCCAGCAGCTTAAGTTTAGCGGGAGGAAACAATGAGCAGTTCTTC.

The chain combines TRBV6-1 with TRBJ2-7; unclear D gene. V lost 5 bases and J 3 bases, leaving 11 bases between the germline ends. CDR1 and CDR2 (germline): MNHNS, SASEGT. The CDR3 runs 13 residues. For the CDR3, the DNA is TGTGCCAGCAGTACCCCAGGAAGCTACGAGCAGTACTTC. Translation: CASSTPGSYEQYF.

The CDR3 loop is CASSYATGGDGYTF. CDR3 DNA: TGTGCCAGCAGTTACGCGACAGGGGGCGATGGCTACACCTTC. The chain has TRBV6-5 and TRBJ1-2, with 10 bases fitting TRBD1. The CDR3 spans 14 residues. Per the germline V gene, CDR1 is MNHEY and CDR2 is SVGAGI. Trimming cost V 2 bases and J 6 bases; bases outside gene matches: 3.

This clone was seen just once. At one end, the junction sequence differs from germline, possibly due to a read error. The genes are TRBV29-1 and TRBJ2-5, with D unresolved. The V gene's germline CDR1 is SQVTM and CDR2 ANQGSEA. The CDR3 loop spans 12 amino acids. The CDR3 region is CSATAIQGTQYF. The CDR3 DNA sequence: TGCAGCGCAACAGCGATTCAAGGGACCCAGTACTTC.

CDR3 in DNA: TGCGCCAGCAGCCACTCCAGGGGTCCAAACACTGAAGCTTTCTTT. Translation: CASSHSRGPNTEAFF. V usage is TRBV4-3 and J usage is TRBJ1-1; weak D call: TRBD1 (6 bases). CDR1 is LGHNA, CDR2 YSLEER, per germline. The V end was cut by 3 bases, the J end by 2 bases, with 13 bases between. This CDR3 contains 15 residues.

The chain joins TRBV5-4 to TRBJ2-5; 9 bases match TRBD1. CDR1 and CDR2 (germline): SGHNT, YYREEE (reference sequence). This CDR3 is built from 15 residues. J lost 2 bases, V lost 5 bases, and 7 bases had no gene match. CDR3 region: CASRKGTGKQETQYF. The DNA for the CDR3 is TGTGCCAGCAGGAAAGGGACAGGGAAACAAGAGACCCAGTACTTC.

The chain joins TRBV5-1 to TRBJ2-7; the D is unclear. The V gene lost 4 bases and the J gene lost 2 bases, with 13 bases spanning the gap. The length of the CDR3 is 14 residues. Germline-derived CDR1 and CDR2 are SGHRS and YFSETQ. The CDR3 loop is CASSPERRAYEQYF. The CDR3, as DNA: TGCGCCAGCAGCCCAGAGCGCAGAGCCTACGAGCAGTACTTC.

The chain employs TRBV7-9 and TRBJ2-7; D is ambiguous. The germline V gene has CDR1 SEHNR and CDR2 FQNEAQ (reference sequence). The CDR3 extends over 16 amino acids. V was shortened by 2 bases and J by 1 base, with 15 bases between the two germline ends. CDR3 DNA: TGTGCCAGCAGCTTATATCCGCGGACCGGATCCTACGAGCAGTACTTC. It encodes CASSLYPRTGSYEQYF.

V usage is TRBV5-1 and J usage is TRBJ2-3; 7 nucleotides align to TRBD2. The CDR3 loop spans 16 amino acids. Germline CDR1 reads SGHRS; CDR2 reads YFSETQ. J was trimmed by 6 bases and V by 2 bases; bases with no gene match: 12. CDR3 region: CASSLSGDPGWDTQYF. The CDR3 nucleotides are TGCGCCAGCAGCTTAAGCGGGGACCCGGGATGGGATACGCAGTATTTT. The complete variable domain, with remaining parts taken from reference TRBV5-1 and TRBJ2-3, reads KAGVTQTPRYLIKTRGQQVTLSCSPISGHRSVSWYQQTPGQGLQFLFEYFSETQRNKGNFPGRFSGRQFSNSRSEMNVSTLELGDSALYLCASSLSGDPGWDTQYFGPGTRLTVL.

The V gene is TRBV29-1, the J gene TRBJ1-1; 10 bases are shared with TRBD1. V dropped 5 bases and J dropped 4; count of bases not matched to a gene: 1. CDR1 and CDR2 (germline): SQVTM, ANQGSEA. This CDR3 contains 12 residues. The CDR3 region has the DNA TGCAGCGTTTGGACAGGGGGCACTGAAGCTTTCTTT. Encoded protein: CSVWTGGTEAFF.

In regard to this clone: Other DNA variants within this sample encode the same CDR3. This chain connects TRBV5-6 to TRBJ1-2; 8 nucleotides agree with TRBD1. CDR3 length: 14 residues. The germline CDR1 and CDR2 sequences are SGHDT and YYEEEE. V lost 2 bases to trimming and J lost 1 base; unmatched junction nucleotides: 1. CDR3 bases: TGTGCCAGCAGCTTAGGACAGGGTAACTATGGCTACACCTTC. Translation: CASSLGQGNYGYTF. The complete variable domain, with remaining parts taken from reference TRBV5-6 and TRBJ1-2, reads DAGVTQSPTHLIKTRGQQVTLRCSPKSGHDTVSWYQQALGQGPQFIFQYYEEEERQRGNFPDRFSGHQFPNYSSELNVNALLLGDSALYLCASSLGQGNYGYTFGSGTRLTVV.